Listed here are 18 T cell receptor beta chains from one sample, sequenced in a study of neurological immune-mediated disorders. TCRdb reprocessed the 5' RACE reads with MiXCR, giving one entry per CDR3 protein. The repertoire holds tens of thousands of distinct CDR3 sequences, with under 3.5% as singletons. Source material: PBMCs. The receptors here all came from a man aged 35-49 years with multiple sclerosis.

This clonotype was recorded many times. The V call is TRBV11-2, the J call TRBJ2-7, with 10 bases aligning to TRBD1. Germline CDR1 and CDR2: SGHAT and FQNNGV. CDR3 length: 15 residues. V was clipped by 5 bases and J by 3 bases; unmatched bases: 7. Here the CDR3 reads CASSPHRTGGYEQYF. As DNA, the CDR3 is TGTGCCAGCAGCCCCCACCGGACAGGGGGCTACGAGCAGTACTTC.

This clonotype was found many times. The V and J genes are TRBV14 and TRBJ2-5; D is possibly TRBD1 (5 bases). The CDR3 runs to 16 residues. The germline V gene has CDR1 SGHDN and CDR2 FVKESK. With 1 base removed from V and 5 bases from J, the gap between germline ends came to 17 bases. CDR3 in amino acids: CASSQAQTGRRETQYF. The CDR3 DNA reads as TGTGCCAGCAGCCAAGCCCAAACAGGTCGCCGGGAGACCCAGTACTTC.

This clonotype has at least ten counts. The chain carries TRBV20-1 and TRBJ2-7, with a tentative D call TRBD1 (5 bases). Germline assignment: CDR1 DFQATT and CDR2 SNEGSKA (reference sequence). The length of the CDR3 is 13 residues. V was cut by 3 bases and J by 2 bases, with 11 bases left in between. CDR3 nucleotides: TGCAGTGCTAGCGGTGGGGCAGCCTACGAGCAGTACTTC. Translated: CSASGGAAYEQYF.

Many counts were recorded for this clonotype. The chain has TRBV10-3 and TRBJ1-1; D gene unclear. The germline V and J ends were trimmed by 5 bases and 1 base, with 5 bases remaining between them. CDR3 length: 12 amino acids. The germline gives CDR1 ENHRY, CDR2 SYGVKD. DNA for the CDR3: TGTGCCATCAGTCCCCAGAACACTGAAGCTTTCTTT. This encodes CAISPQNTEAFF.

This clonotype has ten or more counts. The chain uses TRBV5-1 and TRBJ2-7; 12 nucleotides line up with TRBD1. Trimming cost V 4 bases and J 0 bases; bases outside gene matches: 5. This CDR3 has 16 amino acids. CDR1 and CDR2 from the germline V gene are SGHRS and YFSETQ. The CDR3 is CASSPLGQGASYEQYF. The CDR3 bases are TGCGCCAGCAGCCCGCTGGGACAGGGGGCCTCCTACGAGCAGTACTTC.

This clonotype was recorded at least ten times. V and J are TRBV27 and TRBJ2-2, with D hard to call. The CDR3 spans 16 residues. The germline V and J ends were trimmed by 0 bases and 0 bases, with 8 bases remaining between them. Germline CDR1 MNHEY, CDR2 SMNVEV (reference sequence). This CDR3 reads CASSLSWLANTGELFF. CDR3 DNA: TGTGCCAGCAGTTTATCGTGGCTAGCGAACACCGGGGAGCTGTTTTTT.

This clonotype was counted at least ten times. This chain joins TRBV6-5 and TRBJ1-2; no reliable D call. Germline V gives CDR1 MNHEY, CDR2 SVGAGI. The CDR3 consists of 14 residues. Trimming cost V 2 bases and J 0 bases, with 7 bases left between them. CDR3 nucleotides: TGTGCCAGCAGTTACGAGAGCCCTAACTATGGCTACACCTTC. Its translation is CASSYESPNYGYTF.

This clonotype was seen ten or more times. J is TRBJ2-2 and V is TRBV7-3, with D perhaps matching TRBD1 (6 bases). CDR3 size: 16 residues. V lost 5 bases to trimming and J lost 2 bases, with 15 bases between them. CDR1 and CDR2 from the germline V gene are SGHTA and FQGTGA. CDR3 sequence: CASSQQGVGNTGELFF. CDR3 DNA: TGTGCCAGCAGCCAACAGGGTGTTGGAAACACCGGGGAGCTGTTTTTT.

In its sample, this clonotype was seen many times. The V call is TRBV3-1, the J call TRBJ1-1, with a possible D match to TRBD1 (5 bases). V was clipped by 1 base and J by 1 base, with 10 bases between them. Germline-derived CDR1 and CDR2 are LGHDT and YNNKEL (reference sequence). The CDR3 contains 15 residues. This CDR3 is CASSQVAGQNTEAFF. CDR3 DNA sequence: TGTGCCAGCAGCCAAGTGGCGGGGCAGAACACTGAAGCTTTCTTT.

The table lists this clonotype with many counts. The chain uses TRBV12-3 or TRBV12-4 and TRBJ1-5, with a tentative D call TRBD1 (6 bases). There are 13 residues in the CDR3. Trimming took 5 bases from V and 7 from J, leaving 12 bases between them. The CDR3 DNA reads as TGTGCCAGCAGTGTACAGGGAAGACAGCCCCAGCATTTT. As protein: CASSVQGRQPQHF.

This clonotype was counted at least ten times. The rearrangement uses TRBV5-1 and TRBJ2-3, with 7 bases that match TRBD2. This CDR3 is 16 amino acids long. The J segment lost 4 bases and the V segment lost 4 bases, leaving 12 bases of the junction unmatched. Per the germline V gene, CDR1 is SGHRS and CDR2 is YFSETQ. The CDR3 reads CASSRDAGEVPDTQYF. The CDR3 nucleotides are TGCGCCAGCAGCCGGGATGCGGGAGAGGTCCCAGATACGCAGTATTTT.

This clonotype was seen repeatedly, ten times or more. The genes are TRBV5-1 and TRBJ2-3; 8 bases are a match to TRBD1. Trimming took 4 bases from V and 5 from J; bases not matched to a gene: 6. Germline CDR1 and CDR2: SGHRS and YFSETQ. This CDR3 has 14 amino acids. CDR3 loop: CASSLDRVEDTQYF. CDR3 DNA sequence: TGCGCCAGCAGCCTGGACAGGGTTGAAGATACGCAGTATTTT.

This clonotype was recorded many times. In DNA form, the CDR3 reads TGCAGTGCCTTAAACCGGGCCCCGTGGGCTGAAGCTTTCTTT. Amino acids: CSALNRAPWAEAFF. The rearrangement joins TRBV20-1 to TRBJ1-1; D is undetermined. The V gene lost 6 bases and the J gene lost 6 bases, with 20 bases spanning the gap. CDR1 is DFQATT and CDR2 is SNEGSKA in the germline V gene (reference sequence). CDR3 length: 14 amino acids.

A word on this clonotype: A much larger clone is a single base away; this may be a read error. V gene TRBV7-9 combines with J gene TRBJ1-6, with D tentatively TRBD1 (5 bases). The CDR3 has 14 residues. Germline V CDR1 and CDR2: SEHNR, FQNEAQ (reference sequence). The CDR3 DNA is TGTGCCAGCAGCCTTTCGGGGGACCTTTCACCCCTCAACTTT. Translation: CASSLSGDLSPLNF.

This clonotype was recorded at least ten times. This chain connects TRBV9 to TRBJ2-7; D gene ambiguous. The CDR3 contains 15 residues. Germline V gene sequence: CDR1 SGDLS, CDR2 YYNGEE. Deletions cut 0 bases from V and 3 bases from J, with 13 bases between. The CDR3 sequence is CASSVDVSPHYEQYF. DNA of the CDR3: TGTGCCAGCAGCGTAGACGTCTCTCCCCACTACGAGCAGTACTTC.

Ten or more counts support this clonotype. This chain connects TRBV7-9 to TRBJ2-5; the match to TRBD1 covers 9 bases. The CDR3 length is 17 residues. The germline V gene encodes CDR1 SEHNR and CDR2 FQNEAQ (reference sequence). Losses at the gene ends were 2 bases for V and 4 bases for J; bases not matched to a gene: 11. CDR3 DNA: TGTGCCAGCAGCTTATTCCCGGGACAGGGCCTGCGAGAGACCCAGTACTTC. The encoded protein is CASSLFPGQGLRETQYF.

Ten or more counts support this clonotype. The chain couples TRBV12-3 or TRBV12-4 to TRBJ1-3; no definite D call. Trimming cost V 4 bases and J 0 bases, with 13 bases left between them. The CDR3 consists of 16 residues. CDR3 sequence reads: CASSYHTGSSGNTIYF. The CDR3 DNA reads as TGTGCCAGCAGTTACCACACTGGCTCCTCTGGAAACACCATATATTTT.

This clonotype was counted ten times or more. V is TRBV7-8 and J is TRBJ2-5; D not resolved. Germline assignment: CDR1 SGHVS and CDR2 FQNEAQ. The V gene lost 5 bases and the J gene lost 2 bases, with 9 bases spanning the gap. The length of the CDR3 is 13 residues. As DNA, the CDR3 is TGTGCCAGCAGCGCCGCCTTTCAAGAGACCCAGTACTTC. Amino acid sequence: CASSAAFQETQYF.